Below are 17 T cell receptor beta chains sequenced from a single sample in a study of blood T cell repertoires in COVID-19. Sequencing used immunoSEQ multiplex PCR; TCRdb keeps in-frame clones, though not all of them. The table shows some 100,000 clones, with roughly 87% occurring only once. The material sequenced was peripheral blood. All receptors come from a man aged 30-40 years in a cohort sampled during active COVID-19.

The rearrangement uses TRBV3-1 (or the pseudogene TRBV3-2) and TRBJ2-7; TRBD1 agrees at 11 bases. Germline V gene lookup returns CDR1 LGHDT and CDR2 YNNKEL (reference sequence). V trimming: 5 bases; J trimming: 4 bases; junction bases outside the gene matches: 7. CDR3 length equals 15 residues. CDR3 protein: CASSGGQGARYEQYF. CDR3 nucleotide sequence: TGTGCCAGCAGCGGTGGACAGGGGGCGAGGTACGAGCAGTACTTC.

The V and J genes are TRBV15 and TRBJ2-7; tentative D call: TRBD2 (5 bases). Germline CDR1 and CDR2: LNHNV and YYDKDF (reference sequence). Trimming left V 0 bases short and J 1 base short, with 7 bases between. This CDR3 contains 14 residues. The CDR3: CATSRDRGSYEQYF. The DNA for the CDR3 is TGTGCCACCAGCAGAGATCGGGGTTCCTACGAGCAGTACTTC.

The chain couples TRBV5-4 to TRBJ2-5; a weak D match, TRBD2 (6 bases). Trimming left V 4 bases short and J 1 base short, with 14 bases between. This CDR3 is 15 amino acids long. Germline CDR1 reads SGHNT; CDR2 reads YYREEE (reference sequence). In DNA, the CDR3 is TGTGCCAGCAGCCCCCAGACTAGGGTCCAAGAGACCCAGTACTTC. This encodes CASSPQTRVQETQYF.

The genes are TRBV18 and TRBJ1-1; D is uncertain. V was trimmed by 0 bases and J by 3 bases, leaving 8 bases between them. Germline CDR1 reads KGHSH; CDR2 reads LQKENI. The CDR3 is 14 amino acids. This CDR3 is CASSPPTADTEAFF. The CDR3 coding sequence is TGTGCCAGCTCACCACCGACCGCGGACACTGAAGCTTTCTTT.

The chain is built from TRBV11-3 and TRBJ2-5; D might be TRBD1 (5 bases). From germline, CDR1 is SGHNT and CDR2 YENEEA. V was shortened by 1 base and J by 3 bases, with 6 bases between the two germline ends. This CDR3 has 13 amino acids. CDR3 sequence (DNA): TGTGCCAGCAGCTTAGGCAGGGAAGAGACCCAGTACTTC. Encoded protein: CASSLGREETQYF.

A single count supports this clone. This chain links TRBV25-1 with TRBJ2-7, with D possibly being TRBD2 (5 bases). The CDR3 length is 14 residues. The germline V gene encodes CDR1 MGHDK and CDR2 SYGVNS. V was cut by 1 base and J by 3 bases, with 10 bases left in between. The CDR3 spells CASSESGSLYEQYF. CDR3 bases: TGTGCCAGCAGTGAATCGGGGAGCCTCTACGAGCAGTACTTC.

This chain joins TRBV5-6 and TRBJ1-1, with D possibly matching TRBD1 (6 bases). The CDR3 runs to 15 residues. Per germline, CDR1 SGHDT and CDR2 YYEEEE. Trimming removed 0 bases at V and 1 base at J, with 10 bases between. The CDR3 DNA is TGTGCCAGCAGCTTGGTGGGGACACCGAACACTGAAGCTTTCTTT. This gives the protein CASSLVGTPNTEAFF.

The rearrangement joins TRBV7-9 to TRBJ2-7, with D uncertain. V dropped 2 bases and J dropped 3 bases, with 5 bases sitting between them. The CDR3 runs 12 residues. Germline loops: CDR1 SEHNR, CDR2 FQNEAQ (reference sequence). CDR3 residues: CASSLYGYEQYF. CDR3 DNA: TGTGCCAGCAGCTTATACGGCTACGAGCAGTACTTC.

The V call is TRBV19, the J call TRBJ1-4; 8 bases fit TRBD1. CDR1 LNHDA and CDR2 SQIVND come from the germline V gene (reference sequence). The CDR3 extends over 16 amino acids. The V gene end was trimmed by 3 bases and the J gene end by 0 bases; junction bases not matched to a gene: 3. The CDR3 protein is CASSMGTGATNEKLFF. CDR3 DNA sequence: TGTGCCAGTAGTATGGGGACAGGAGCAACTAATGAAAAACTGTTTTTT. The full variable domain, its missing parts supplied by reference TRBV19 and TRBJ1-4, is DGGITQSPKYLFRKEGQNVTLSCEQNLNHDAMYWYRQDPGQGLRLIYYSQIVNDFQKGDIAEGYSVSREKKESFPLTVTSAQKNPTAFYLCASSMGTGATNEKLFFGSGTQLSVL.

This clone was found once. In nucleotides, the CDR3 is TGTGCCAGCAGCTTAGGATGGGGGCAGGGGGCTGGAGAGCAGTACTTC. As protein: CASSLGWGQGAGEQYF. This chain uses TRBV7-2 with TRBJ2-7; 8 nucleotides line up with TRBD1. The CDR3 length is 16 residues. The germline CDR1 and CDR2 sequences are SGHTA and FQGNSA. V lost 1 base, J lost 7 bases, and 12 bases stayed unmatched.

This clone appeared a single time. The chain links TRBV11-3 to TRBJ2-6, with 10 bases that match TRBD1. This CDR3 contains 20 residues. With V trimmed by 0 bases and J by 1 base, 9 bases remained unmatched. Looked up from germline, CDR1 is SGHNT and CDR2 is YENEEA. The CDR3 loop reads CASSLDRDRGRESGANVLTF. DNA of the CDR3: TGTGCCAGCAGCTTAGACCGGGACAGGGGCCGAGAATCTGGGGCCAACGTCCTGACTTTC.

The J gene is TRBJ2-3, the V gene TRBV9, with 8 bases lining up with TRBD1. Unmatched junction bases numbered 7, after V lost 3 bases and J lost 4 bases. The CDR3 totals 15 residues. From germline, CDR1 is SGDLS and CDR2 YYNGEE. CDR3 sequence: CASSAGQGPSDTQYF. The CDR3 DNA sequence: TGTGCCAGCAGCGCAGGACAGGGCCCGTCAGATACGCAGTATTTT.

J is TRBJ2-3 and V is TRBV6-2 or TRBV6-3, with D possibly being TRBD2 (7 bases). Germline V CDR1 and CDR2: MNHEY, SVGEGT. Trimming left V 4 bases short and J 5 bases short, with 19 bases between. The CDR3 extends over 16 amino acids. As DNA, the CDR3 is TGTGCCAGCAGTTCGGGGGGCAAGACAGGCGGAGATACGCAGTATTTT. Its translation: CASSSGGKTGGDTQYF.

CDR3 amino acids: CASSRSRGTFGYEQYF. For the CDR3, the DNA is TGTGCCAGCAGCCGAAGCAGGGGTACGTTCGGGTACGAGCAGTACTTC. J is TRBJ2-7 and V is TRBV3-1 (or the pseudogene TRBV3-2), with D tentatively TRBD1 (6 bases). Trimming took 4 bases from V and 4 from J, leaving 20 bases between them. Germline lookup yields CDR1 LGHDT and CDR2 YNNKEL (reference sequence). The CDR3 contains 16 residues.

The CDR3 spells CATSEAGNQPQHF. CDR3 coding DNA: TGTGCCACCAGTGAGGCAGGCAATCAGCCCCAGCATTTT. V usage is TRBV24-1 and J usage is TRBJ1-5, with D unclear. The CDR3 loop spans 13 amino acids. V lost 4 bases and J lost 2, with 5 bases in between. CDR1 is KGHDR, CDR2 SFDVKD, per germline.

This clone showed up just a few times. J is TRBJ2-5 and V is TRBV4-3; 11 bases fit TRBD1. The germline gives CDR1 LGHNA, CDR2 YSLEER. This CDR3 contains 18 residues. The junction had 12 bases not matched to a gene; V was cut back by 1 base and J by 5 bases. The CDR3 coding sequence is TGCGCCAGCAGCCAAGGCAGTCAGCGGACAGGGGGCGCGGAGACCCAGTACTTC. This gives the protein CASSQGSQRTGGAETQYF.

The CDR3 reads CASSLGRGRGYGYTF. The CDR3 bases are TGTGCCAGCAGCTTAGGCAGGGGGCGAGGCTATGGCTACACCTTC. V usage is TRBV7-2 and J usage is TRBJ1-2; 8 bases agree with TRBD1. The V gene's germline CDR1 is SGHTA and CDR2 FQGNSA. The CDR3 contains 15 residues. V lost 1 base, J lost 4 bases, and 5 bases stayed unmatched.